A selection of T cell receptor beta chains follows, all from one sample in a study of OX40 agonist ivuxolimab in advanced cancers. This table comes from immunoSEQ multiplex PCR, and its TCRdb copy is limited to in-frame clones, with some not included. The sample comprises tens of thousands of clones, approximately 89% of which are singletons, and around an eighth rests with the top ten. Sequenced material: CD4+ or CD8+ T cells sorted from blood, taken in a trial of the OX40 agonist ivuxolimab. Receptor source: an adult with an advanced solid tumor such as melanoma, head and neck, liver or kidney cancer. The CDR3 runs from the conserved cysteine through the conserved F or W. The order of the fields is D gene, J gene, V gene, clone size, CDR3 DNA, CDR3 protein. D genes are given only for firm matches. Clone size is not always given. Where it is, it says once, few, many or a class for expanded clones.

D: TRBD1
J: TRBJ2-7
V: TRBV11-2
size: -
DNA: TGTGCCAGCAGCCCCACATCCGGGACAGGGACCTACGAGCAGTACTTC
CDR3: CASSPTSGTGTYEQYF

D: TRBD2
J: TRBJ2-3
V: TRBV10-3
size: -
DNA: TGTGCCACCGGTTCACTAGCGGGAGGGTCAGATACGCAGTATTTT
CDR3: CATGSLAGGSDTQYF

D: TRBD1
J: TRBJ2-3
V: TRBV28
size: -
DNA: TGTGCCAGCAGTACTCCCCAGGGGGCTACGCAGTATTTT
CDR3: CASSTPQGATQYF

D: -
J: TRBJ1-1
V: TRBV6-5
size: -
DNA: TGTGCCAGCAGCCGCCAGGGGAGTGAAGCTTTCTTT
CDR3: CASSRQGSEAFF

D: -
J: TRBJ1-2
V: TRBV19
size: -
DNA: TGTGCCAGTAGTATTGGGTACAGCATCTATGGCTACACCTTC
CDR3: CASSIGYSIYGYTF

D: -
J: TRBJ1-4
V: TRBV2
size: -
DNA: TGTGCCAGCAGCGACACCGGGGGATTCGGGCTGTTTTTT
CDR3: CASSDTGGFGLFF

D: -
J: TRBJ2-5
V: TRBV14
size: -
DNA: TGTGCCAGCAGCCAAGCGGCAACAGGGAGTAGGGGTAGTGTGAAGACCCAGTACTTC
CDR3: CASSQAATGSRGSVKTQYF

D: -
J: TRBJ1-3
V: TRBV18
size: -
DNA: TGTGCCAGCTCTCGTCTCGACGGAAGGGGAAACACCATATATTTT
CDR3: CASSRLDGRGNTIYF

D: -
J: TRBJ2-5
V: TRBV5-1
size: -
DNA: TGCGCCAGCAGCTCCTTGGGGGCCCAAGAGACCCAGTACTTC
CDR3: CASSSLGAQETQYF

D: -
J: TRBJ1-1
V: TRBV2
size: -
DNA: TGTGCCAGCAGTGGTCCAGGGGAGGCTGAAGCTTTCTTT
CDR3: CASSGPGEAEAFF

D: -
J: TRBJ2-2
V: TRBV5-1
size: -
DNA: TGCGCCAGCAGCCTCCTCACGGGGAGTGAGACCGGGGAGCTGTTTTTT
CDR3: CASSLLTGSETGELFF

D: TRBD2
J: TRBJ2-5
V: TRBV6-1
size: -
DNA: TGTGCCAGCAGTGAAGGCGGGGGAACGACCCAGTACTTC
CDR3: CASSEGGGTTQYF

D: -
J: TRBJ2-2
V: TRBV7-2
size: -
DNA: TGTGCCAGCAGCTTAGAGGGGGGACCCACCGGGGAGCTGTTTTTT
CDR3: CASSLEGGPTGELFF

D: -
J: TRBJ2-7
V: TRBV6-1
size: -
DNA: TGTGCCAGCAGTTCATATTACGTAGGCTCCTACGAGCAGTACTTC
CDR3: CASSSYYVGSYEQYF

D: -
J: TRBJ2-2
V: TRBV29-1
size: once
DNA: TGCAGCGTCCGCCTCCATCAGGGTAACACCGGGGAGCTGTTTTTT
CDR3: CSVRLHQGNTGELFF

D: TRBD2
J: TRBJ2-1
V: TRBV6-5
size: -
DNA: TGTGCCAGCAGTGCCTCTTCGGGGGGGACTGAGCAGTTCTTC
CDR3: CASSASSGGTEQFF

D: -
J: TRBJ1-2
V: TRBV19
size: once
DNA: TGCGCCAGTAGCCTTGACGACAGCTATGGCTACACCTTC
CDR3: CASSLDDSYGYTF

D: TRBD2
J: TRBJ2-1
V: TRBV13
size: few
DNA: TGTGCCAGCAGCTTAGAGCCCGGACTAGCGGGAGAGGACAATGAGCAGTTCTTC
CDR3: CASSLEPGLAGEDNEQFF

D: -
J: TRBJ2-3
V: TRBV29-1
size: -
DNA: TGCAGCGTTGACGGGGGTATCACAGATACGCAGTATTTT
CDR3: CSVDGGITDTQYF

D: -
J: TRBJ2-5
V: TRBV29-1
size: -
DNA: TGCAGCGTTGAAGACTGGGGGCTGGGGCCAGAGACCCAGTACTTC
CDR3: CSVEDWGLGPETQYF

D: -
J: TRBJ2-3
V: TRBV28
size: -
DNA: TGTGCCAGCAGTTTCCTAACAGATACGCAGTATTTT
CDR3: CASSFLTDTQYF

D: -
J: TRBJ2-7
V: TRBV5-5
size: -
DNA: TGTGCCAGCAGCTGGGGGTACGAGCAGTACTTC
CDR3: CASSWGYEQYF